This T cell receptor (beta chain) emerged from a study of T cell responses to AZD1222 COVID-19 vaccine. Study results and limitations: There were repertoire samples only from the period after the peak T cell response. White British donors predominated, females outnumbered males, and clonal diversity was possibly underestimated. Only a handful of AZD1222 recipients, more than five in all, had baseline seropositivity.

The protocol was immunoSEQ multiplex PCR, while the TCRdb copy is restricted to in-frame clones and leaves out a portion. The table has approximately 100,000 clones, 89% seen once. The CDR3 has 16 amino acids. Trimming took 0 bases from V and 1 from J; bases not matched to a gene: 4. The germline V gene has CDR1 MNHNS and CDR2 SASEGT. As concerns this clone: Its antigen is undetermined.

The chain joins TRBV6-1 to TRBJ2-3; 7 bases are a match to TRBD2. Source: peripheral blood, taken on day 0 of AZD1222 vaccination. This clonotype was obtained from an adult in good health. The CDR3 DNA follows: TGTGCCAGCAGTGAAGCGGGAGGGCAGGGCACAGATACGCAGTATTTT. This codes for CASSEAGGQGTDTQYF.